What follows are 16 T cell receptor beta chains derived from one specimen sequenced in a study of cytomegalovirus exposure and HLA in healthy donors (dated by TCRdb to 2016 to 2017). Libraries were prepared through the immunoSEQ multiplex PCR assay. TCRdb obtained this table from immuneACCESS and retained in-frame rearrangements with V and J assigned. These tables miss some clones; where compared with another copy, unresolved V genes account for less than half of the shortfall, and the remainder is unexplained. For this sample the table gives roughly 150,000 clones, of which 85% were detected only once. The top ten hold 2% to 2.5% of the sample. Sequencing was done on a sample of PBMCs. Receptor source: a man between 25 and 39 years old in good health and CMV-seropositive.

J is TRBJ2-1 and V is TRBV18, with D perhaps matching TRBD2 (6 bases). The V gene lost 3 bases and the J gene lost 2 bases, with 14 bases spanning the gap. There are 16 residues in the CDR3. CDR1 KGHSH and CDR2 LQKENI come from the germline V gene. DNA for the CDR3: TGTGCCAGCTCACCCAGAACGGGGGTAACCTACAATGAGCAGTTCTTC. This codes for CASSPRTGVTYNEQFF. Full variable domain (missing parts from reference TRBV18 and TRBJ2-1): NAGVMQNPRHLVRRRGQEARLRCSPMKGHSHVYWYRQLPEEGLKFMVYLQKENIIDESGMPKERFSAEFPKEGPSILRIQQVVRGDSAAYFCASSPRTGVTYNEQFFGPGTRLTVL.

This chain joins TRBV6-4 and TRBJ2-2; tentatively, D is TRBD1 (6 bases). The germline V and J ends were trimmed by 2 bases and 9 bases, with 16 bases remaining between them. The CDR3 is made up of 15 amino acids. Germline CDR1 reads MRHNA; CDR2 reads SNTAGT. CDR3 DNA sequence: TGTGCCAGCAGTGACGACAGGACTGGGGTCCGGGAGCTGTTTTTT. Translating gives CASSDDRTGVRELFF.

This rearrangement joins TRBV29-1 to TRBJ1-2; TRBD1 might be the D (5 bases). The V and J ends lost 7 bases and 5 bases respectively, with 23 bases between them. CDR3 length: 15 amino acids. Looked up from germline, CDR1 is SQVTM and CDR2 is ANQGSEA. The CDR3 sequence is CSAPLEPGELYGYTF. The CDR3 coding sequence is TGCAGCGCCCCCCTCGAACCGGGGGAACTATATGGCTACACCTTC.

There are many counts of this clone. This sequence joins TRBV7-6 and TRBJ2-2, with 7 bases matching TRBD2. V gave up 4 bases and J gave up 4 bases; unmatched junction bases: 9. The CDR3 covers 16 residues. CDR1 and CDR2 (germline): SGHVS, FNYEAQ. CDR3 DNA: TGTGCCAGCAGCTACCTGGTAGGGGAGGGCACCGGGGAGCTGTTTTTT. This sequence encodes CASSYLVGEGTGELFF.

In DNA, the CDR3 is TGTGCCAGTAGTATTTGGCGGGGGGCCACAGATACGCAGTATTTT. Protein: CASSIWRGATDTQYF. This chain links TRBV19 with TRBJ2-3, with 8 bases matching TRBD2. Germline V gene sequence: CDR1 LNHDA, CDR2 SQIVND (reference sequence). CDR3 length equals 15 residues. Trimming took 3 bases from V and 2 from J; bases not matched to a gene: 4.

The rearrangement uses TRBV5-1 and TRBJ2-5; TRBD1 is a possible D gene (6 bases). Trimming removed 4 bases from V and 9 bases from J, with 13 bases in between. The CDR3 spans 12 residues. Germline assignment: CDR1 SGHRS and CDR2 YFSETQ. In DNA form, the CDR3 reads TGCGCCAGCAGCCCACAGGGCACGGCCCAGTACTTC. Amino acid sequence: CASSPQGTAQYF.

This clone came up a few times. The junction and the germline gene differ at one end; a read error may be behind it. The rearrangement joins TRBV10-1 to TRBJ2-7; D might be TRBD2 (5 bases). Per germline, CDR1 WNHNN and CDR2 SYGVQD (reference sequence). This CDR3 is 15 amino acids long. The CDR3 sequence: CASSEFDYHSYEQYF. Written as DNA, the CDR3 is TGCGCCAGCAGCGAGTTCGACTACCACTCCTACGAGCAGTACTTC.

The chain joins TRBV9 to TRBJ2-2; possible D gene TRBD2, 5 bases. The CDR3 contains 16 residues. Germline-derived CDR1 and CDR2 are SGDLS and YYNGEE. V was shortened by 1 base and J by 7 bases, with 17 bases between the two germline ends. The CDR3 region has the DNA TGTGCCAGCAGCGTACTCGAGGGCGCAGGAGTCGGGGAGCTGTTTTTT. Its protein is CASSVLEGAGVGELFF.

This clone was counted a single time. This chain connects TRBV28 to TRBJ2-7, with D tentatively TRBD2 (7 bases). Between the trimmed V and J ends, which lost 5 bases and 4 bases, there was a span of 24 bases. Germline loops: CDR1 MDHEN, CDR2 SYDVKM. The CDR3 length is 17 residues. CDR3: CASSLGGGRASRYEQYF. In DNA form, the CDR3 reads TGTGCCAGCAGTCTTGGGGGGGGGCGGGCCAGTCGGTACGAGCAGTACTTC.

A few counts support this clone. CDR3 DNA: TGTGCCAGCAGACCCTTGGCGGGGGACTTCTACGAGCAGTACTTC. This translates into CASRPLAGDFYEQYF. This chain joins TRBV4-2 and TRBJ2-7; 7 bases are a match to TRBD2. Germline V gives CDR1 LGHNA, CDR2 YNFKEQ. Trimming at V came to 6 bases and at J to 3 bases, leaving 11 bases not matched to a gene. This CDR3 contains 15 residues.

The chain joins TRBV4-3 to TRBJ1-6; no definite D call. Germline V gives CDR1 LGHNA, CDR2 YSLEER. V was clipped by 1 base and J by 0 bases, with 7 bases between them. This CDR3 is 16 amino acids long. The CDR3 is CASSQAEASYNSPLHF. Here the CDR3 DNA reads TGCGCCAGCAGCCAAGCCGAGGCCTCCTATAATTCACCCCTCCACTTT.

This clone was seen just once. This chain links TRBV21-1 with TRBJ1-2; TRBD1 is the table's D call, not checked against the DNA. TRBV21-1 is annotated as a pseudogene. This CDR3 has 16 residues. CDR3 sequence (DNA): TGTGCCAGCAGCTTAATCTTACAGGGGGCGTACTATGGCTACACCTTC. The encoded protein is CASSLILQGAYYGYTF.

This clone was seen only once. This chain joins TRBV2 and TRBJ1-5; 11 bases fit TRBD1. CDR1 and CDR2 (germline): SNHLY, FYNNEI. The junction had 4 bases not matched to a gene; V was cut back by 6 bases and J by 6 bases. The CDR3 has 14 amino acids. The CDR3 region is CASRPGQGGQPQHF. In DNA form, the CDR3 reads TGTGCCAGCAGGCCGGGACAGGGGGGTCAGCCCCAGCATTTT.

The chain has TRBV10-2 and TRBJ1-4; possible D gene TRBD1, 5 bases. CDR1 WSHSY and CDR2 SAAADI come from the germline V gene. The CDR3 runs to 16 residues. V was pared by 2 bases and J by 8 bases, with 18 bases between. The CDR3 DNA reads TGCGCCAGCAGTGAGAAGGACACTTCATGGGGCGAAAAACTGTTTTTT. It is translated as CASSEKDTSWGEKLFF.

Here the CDR3 reads CASSALTRGRTGELFF. In DNA, the CDR3 is TGTGCCAGCAGCGCCCTCACCAGGGGGCGTACCGGGGAGCTGTTTTTT. This rearrangement joins TRBV11-3 to TRBJ2-2, with 8 bases aligning to TRBD1. The CDR3 covers 16 residues. Trimming removed 5 bases from V and 5 bases from J; junction bases left unmatched: 10. Germline lookup yields CDR1 SGHNT and CDR2 YENEEA.

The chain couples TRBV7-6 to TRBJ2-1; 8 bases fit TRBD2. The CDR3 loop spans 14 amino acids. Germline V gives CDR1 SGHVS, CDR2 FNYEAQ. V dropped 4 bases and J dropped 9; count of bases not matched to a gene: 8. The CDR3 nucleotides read TGTGCCAGCAGCTCTCCAGGACTAGCCGGTGAGCAGTTCTTC. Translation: CASSSPGLAGEQFF.